This T cell receptor beta chain was observed in a study of early T cells in non-severe SARS-CoV-2 infection. Study in general: Sequencing targeted bulk RNA from unsorted whole blood, leaving chains unpaired.

Unique molecular identifiers were affixed to single, distinct cDNA molecules. TCRdb re-called the 5' RACE reads through MiXCR, storing one row per CDR3 protein. In the table there are around 63,000 distinct CDR3 sequences, 5% to 6.5% of which are singletons. This clonotype was observed many times. Germline CDR1 reads DFQATT; CDR2 reads SNEGSKA (reference sequence). V lost 5 bases to trimming and J lost 2 bases; unmatched junction nucleotides: 11. The CDR3 totals 15 residues. This receptor was identified in an adult who was a healthcare worker with PCR-confirmed SARS-CoV-2 infection or an uninfected control (not recorded which). This material consisted of whole blood, taken at baseline. This chain links TRBV20-1 with TRBJ1-2; TRBD1 agrees at 7 bases. The CDR3, as DNA: TGCAGTGCTGAATTAGGACAGGCGTCCAACTATGGCTACACCTTC. It translates to CSAELGQASNYGYTF.